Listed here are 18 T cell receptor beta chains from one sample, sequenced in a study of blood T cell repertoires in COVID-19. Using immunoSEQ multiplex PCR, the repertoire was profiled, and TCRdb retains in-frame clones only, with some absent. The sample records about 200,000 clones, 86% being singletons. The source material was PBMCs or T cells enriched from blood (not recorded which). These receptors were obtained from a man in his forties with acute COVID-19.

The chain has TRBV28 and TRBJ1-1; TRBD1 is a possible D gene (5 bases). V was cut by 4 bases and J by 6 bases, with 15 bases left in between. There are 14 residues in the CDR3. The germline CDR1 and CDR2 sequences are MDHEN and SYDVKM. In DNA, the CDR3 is TGTGCCAGCAGTTCCCCCAGGGATAAGTCTGAAGCTTTCTTT. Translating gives CASSSPRDKSEAFF. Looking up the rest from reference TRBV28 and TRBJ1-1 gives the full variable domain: DVKVTQSSRYLVKRTGEKVFLECVQDMDHENMFWYRQDPGLGLRLIYFSYDVKMKEKGDIPEGYSVSREKKERFSLILESASTNQTSMYLCASSSPRDKSEAFFGQGTRLTVV.

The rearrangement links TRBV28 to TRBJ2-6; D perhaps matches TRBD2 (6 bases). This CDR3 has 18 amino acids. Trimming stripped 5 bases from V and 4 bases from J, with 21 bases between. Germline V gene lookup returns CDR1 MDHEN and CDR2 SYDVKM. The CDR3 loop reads CASSAPGLSKEGANVLTF. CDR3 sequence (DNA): TGTGCCAGCAGTGCCCCGGGACTGAGCAAAGAAGGGGCCAACGTCCTGACTTTC.

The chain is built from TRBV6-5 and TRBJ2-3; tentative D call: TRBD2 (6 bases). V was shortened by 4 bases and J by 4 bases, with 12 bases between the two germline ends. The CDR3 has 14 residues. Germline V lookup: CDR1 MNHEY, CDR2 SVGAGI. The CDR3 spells CASSSPGRPDTQYF. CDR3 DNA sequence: TGTGCCAGCAGTTCCCCAGGGAGGCCAGATACGCAGTATTTT.

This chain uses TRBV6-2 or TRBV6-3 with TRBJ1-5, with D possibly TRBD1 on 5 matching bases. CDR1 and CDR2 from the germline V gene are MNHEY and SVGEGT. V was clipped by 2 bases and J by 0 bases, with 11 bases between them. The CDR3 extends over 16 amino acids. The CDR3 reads CASSYPGSYSNQPQHF. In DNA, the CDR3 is TGTGCCAGCAGTTACCCAGGGTCCTATAGCAATCAGCCCCAGCATTTT.

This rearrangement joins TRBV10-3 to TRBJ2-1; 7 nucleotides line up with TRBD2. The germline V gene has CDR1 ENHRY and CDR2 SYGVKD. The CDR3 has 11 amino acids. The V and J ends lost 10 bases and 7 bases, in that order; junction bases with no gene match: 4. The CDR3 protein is CATGGGNEQFF. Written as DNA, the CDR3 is TGTGCCACCGGCGGGGGAAATGAGCAGTTCTTC.

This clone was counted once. The CDR3 spells CASSWRRGSNTGELFF. DNA of the CDR3: TGTGCCAGCAGCTGGAGGCGGGGGTCGAACACCGGGGAGCTGTTTTTT. The genes are TRBV11-2 and TRBJ2-2; 7 bases map to TRBD2. With 4 bases clipped from V and 0 bases from J, the junction kept 5 bases outside the gene matches. CDR1 is SGHAT, CDR2 FQNNGV, per germline. This CDR3 region has 16 residues.

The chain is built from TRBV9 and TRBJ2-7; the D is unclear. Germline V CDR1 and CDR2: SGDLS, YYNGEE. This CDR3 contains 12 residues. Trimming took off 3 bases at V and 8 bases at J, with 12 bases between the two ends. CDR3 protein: CASSASFVQQYF. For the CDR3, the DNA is TGTGCCAGCAGCGCCTCTTTTGTCCAGCAGTACTTC.

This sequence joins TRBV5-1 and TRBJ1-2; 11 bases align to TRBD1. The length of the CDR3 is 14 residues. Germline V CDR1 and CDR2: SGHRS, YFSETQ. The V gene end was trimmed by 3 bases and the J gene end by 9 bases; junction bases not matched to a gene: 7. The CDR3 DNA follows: TGCGCCAGCAGCTCGGGACAGGGGGATTTCAGCTACACCTTC. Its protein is CASSSGQGDFSYTF.

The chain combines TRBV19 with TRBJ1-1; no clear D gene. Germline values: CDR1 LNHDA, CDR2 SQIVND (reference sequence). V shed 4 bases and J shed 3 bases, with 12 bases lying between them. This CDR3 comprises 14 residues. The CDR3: CASSKREDYTEAFF. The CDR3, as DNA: TGTGCCAGTAGTAAACGGGAGGATTACACTGAAGCTTTCTTT.

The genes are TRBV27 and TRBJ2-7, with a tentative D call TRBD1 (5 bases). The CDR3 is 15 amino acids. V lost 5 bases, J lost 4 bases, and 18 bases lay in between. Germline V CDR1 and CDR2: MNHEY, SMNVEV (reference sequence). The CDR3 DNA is TGTGCCAGCAGTCCCCAATCCAATCAGGGTTACGAGCAGTACTTC. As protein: CASSPQSNQGYEQYF.

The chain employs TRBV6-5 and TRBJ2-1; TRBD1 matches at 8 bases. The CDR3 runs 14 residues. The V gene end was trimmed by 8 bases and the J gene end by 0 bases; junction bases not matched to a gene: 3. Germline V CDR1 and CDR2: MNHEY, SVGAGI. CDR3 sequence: CASADRGSYNEQFF. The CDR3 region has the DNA TGTGCCAGCGCCGACAGGGGCTCCTACAATGAGCAGTTCTTC.

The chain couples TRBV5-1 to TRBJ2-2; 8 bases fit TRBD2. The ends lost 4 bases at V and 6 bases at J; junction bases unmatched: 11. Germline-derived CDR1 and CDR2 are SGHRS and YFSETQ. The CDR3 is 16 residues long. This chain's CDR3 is CASSPAGREVSGELFF. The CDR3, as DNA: TGCGCCAGCAGCCCGGCTGGGCGGGAGGTTTCCGGGGAGCTGTTTTTT.

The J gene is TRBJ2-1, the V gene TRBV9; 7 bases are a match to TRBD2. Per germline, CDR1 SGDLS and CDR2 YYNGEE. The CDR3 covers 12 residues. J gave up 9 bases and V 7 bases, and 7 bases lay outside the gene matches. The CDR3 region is CASLSLAGEQFF. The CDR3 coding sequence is TGTGCCAGCCTTTCCTTAGCGGGTGAGCAGTTCTTC. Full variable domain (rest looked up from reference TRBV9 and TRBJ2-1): DSGVTQTPKHLITATGQRVTLRCSPRSGDLSVYWYQQSLDQGLQFLIQYYNGEERAKGNILERFSAQQFPDLHSELNLSSLELGDSALYFCASLSLAGEQFFGPGTRLTVL.

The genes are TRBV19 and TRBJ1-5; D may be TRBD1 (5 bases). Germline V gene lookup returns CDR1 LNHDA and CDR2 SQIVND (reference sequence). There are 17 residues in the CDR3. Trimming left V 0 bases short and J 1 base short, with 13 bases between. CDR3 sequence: CASSIDFRRGSNQPQHF. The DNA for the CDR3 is TGTGCCAGTAGTATAGATTTTAGAAGGGGAAGCAATCAGCCCCAGCATTTT.

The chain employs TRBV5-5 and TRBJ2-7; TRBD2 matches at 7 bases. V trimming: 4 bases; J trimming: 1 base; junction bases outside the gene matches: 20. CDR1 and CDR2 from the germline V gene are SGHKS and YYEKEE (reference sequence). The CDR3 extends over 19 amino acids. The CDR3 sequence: CASSKYLLAERKFSYEQYF. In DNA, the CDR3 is TGTGCCAGCAGCAAATACTTGCTAGCGGAGCGTAAGTTTTCCTACGAGCAGTACTTC.

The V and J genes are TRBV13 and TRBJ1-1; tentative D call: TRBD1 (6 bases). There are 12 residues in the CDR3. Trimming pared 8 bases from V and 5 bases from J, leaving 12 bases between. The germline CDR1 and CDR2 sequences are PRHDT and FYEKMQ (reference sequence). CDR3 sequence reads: CASLQGRTEAFF. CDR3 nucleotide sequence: TGTGCCAGCTTACAGGGCAGGACTGAAGCTTTCTTT.

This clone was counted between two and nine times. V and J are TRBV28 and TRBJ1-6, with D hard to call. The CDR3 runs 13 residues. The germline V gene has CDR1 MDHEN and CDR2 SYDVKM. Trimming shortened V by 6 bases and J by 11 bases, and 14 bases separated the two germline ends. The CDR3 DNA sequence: TGTGCCAGCAGCCCTGGCGGCATTGCACCCCTCCACTTT. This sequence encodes CASSPGGIAPLHF.

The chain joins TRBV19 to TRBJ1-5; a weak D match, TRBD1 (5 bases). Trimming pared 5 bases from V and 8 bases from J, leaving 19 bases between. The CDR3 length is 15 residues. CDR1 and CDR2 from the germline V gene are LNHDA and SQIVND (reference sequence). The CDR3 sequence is CASSRSNRPFEPQHF. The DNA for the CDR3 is TGTGCCAGTAGTCGGTCGAACAGGCCCTTTGAGCCCCAGCATTTT.